This T cell receptor (beta chain) was sequenced for a study of beta chain features in type 1 diabetes. Findings and limits, study-wide: Researchers report that Type 1 diabetes patients had moderately but significantly shorter TCRB CDR3s across all four CD4+ subsets.

Comment on this clone: The antigen is not known.

TCRB transcripts that were expressed got sequenced, as all of the isolated RNA had been reverse transcribed. TCRdb's table, derived via immunoSEQ multiplex PCR, lists solely in-frame clones and lacks some. The sample lists about 360,000 clones; roughly 13% were seen once. V lost 0 bases to trimming and J lost 8 bases, with 7 bases between them. This CDR3 comprises 12 residues. The germline V gene has CDR1 MNHNY and CDR2 SVGAGI (reference sequence). This receptor was obtained from a woman aged 18-29 years with type 1 diabetes. The gene calls are TRBV6-6 and TRBJ1-2; D gene ambiguous. The sequencing sample was made of naive CD4+ T cells from blood. The CDR3 nucleotides are TGTGCCAGCAGTTACTCTGCGGGAGGCTACACCTTC. Translation: CASSYSAGGYTF.